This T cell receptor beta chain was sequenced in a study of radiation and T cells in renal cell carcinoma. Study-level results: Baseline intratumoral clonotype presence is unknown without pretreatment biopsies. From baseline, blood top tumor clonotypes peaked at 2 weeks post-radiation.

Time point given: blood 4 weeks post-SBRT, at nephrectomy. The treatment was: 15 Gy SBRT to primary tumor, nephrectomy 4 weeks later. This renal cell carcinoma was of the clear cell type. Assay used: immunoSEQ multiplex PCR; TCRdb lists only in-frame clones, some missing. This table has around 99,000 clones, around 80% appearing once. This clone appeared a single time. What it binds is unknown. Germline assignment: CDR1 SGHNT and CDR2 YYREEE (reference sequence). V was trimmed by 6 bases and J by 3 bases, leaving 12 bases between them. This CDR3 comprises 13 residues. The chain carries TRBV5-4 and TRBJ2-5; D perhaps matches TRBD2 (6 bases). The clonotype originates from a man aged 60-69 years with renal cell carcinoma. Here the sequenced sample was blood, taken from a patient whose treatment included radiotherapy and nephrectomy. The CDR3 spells CASTPWGEETQYF. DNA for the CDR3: TGTGCCAGCACCCCATGGGGGGAAGAGACCCAGTACTTC.